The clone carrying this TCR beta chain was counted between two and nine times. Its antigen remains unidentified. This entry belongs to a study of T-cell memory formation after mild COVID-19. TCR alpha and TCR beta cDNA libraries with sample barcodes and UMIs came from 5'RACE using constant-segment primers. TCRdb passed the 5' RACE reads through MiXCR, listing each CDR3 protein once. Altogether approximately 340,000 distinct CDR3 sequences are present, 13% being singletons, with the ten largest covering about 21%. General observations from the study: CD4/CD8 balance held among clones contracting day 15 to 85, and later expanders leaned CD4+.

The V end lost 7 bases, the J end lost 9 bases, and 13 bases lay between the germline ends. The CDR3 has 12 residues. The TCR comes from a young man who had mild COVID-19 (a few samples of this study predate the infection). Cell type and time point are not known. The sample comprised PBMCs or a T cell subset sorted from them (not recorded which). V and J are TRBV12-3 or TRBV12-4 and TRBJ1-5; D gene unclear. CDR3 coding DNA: TGTGCCAGCACCCCAGACGTCGGGCCCCAGCATTTT. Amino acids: CASTPDVGPQHF.